This TCR beta chain was found in a study of control samples from healthy donors and cancer patients. CDR1 MNHEY and CDR2 SMNVEV come from the germline V gene (reference sequence). V was pared by 1 base and J by 3 bases, with 13 bases between. The CDR3 is made up of 16 amino acids. Sequencing used immunoSEQ multiplex PCR; TCRdb keeps in-frame clones, though not all of them. The sample includes fewer than 90,000 clones, 70% to 90% of them seen just once. This TCR was recovered from a woman aged 55-75 years with head and neck cancer. Sequencing used PBMCs. V and J are TRBV27 and TRBJ2-1; D is unclear. The DNA for the CDR3 is TGTGCCAGCAGTTTATTTTCGGCGGCGGTCTACAATGAGCAGTTCTTC. Residues: CASSLFSAAVYNEQFF.